These T cell receptor beta chains were read from a single sample in a study of beta chain features in type 1 diabetes. The repertoire was sequenced with immunoSEQ multiplex PCR; TCRdb's copy has only in-frame clones and lacks some. The table includes some 290,000 clones, roughly 13% detected once. Sequencing used naive CD4+ T cells from blood. These receptors originate from a man between 25 and 39 years old with type 1 diabetes. CDR3s include the opening cysteine and the closing phenylalanine or tryptophan. Fields, in order: D gene, CDR3 length, J gene, V gene, clone size, CDR3 DNA, CDR3 protein. D genes are given only for firm matches. The listing skips clone size in some rows; elsewhere it reads once, few, many or a size class.

D gene: .; CDR3 length: 13; J gene: TRBJ2-5; V gene: TRBV9; clone size: .; CDR3 DNA: TGTGCCAGCAGCGTCGGGGGTCAAGAGACCCAGTACTTC; CDR3 protein: CASSVGGQETQYF
D gene: .; CDR3 length: 13; J gene: TRBJ1-1; V gene: TRBV15; clone size: few; CDR3 DNA: TGTGCCACCAGCAGAGCGAGGGGGACTGAAGCTTTCTTT; CDR3 protein: CATSRARGTEAFF
D gene: TRBD1; CDR3 length: 14; J gene: TRBJ1-2; V gene: TRBV5-1; clone size: few; CDR3 DNA: TGCGCCAGCAGCGCGGGACAGGGGGCATATGGCTACACCTTC; CDR3 protein: CASSAGQGAYGYTF
D gene: .; CDR3 length: 15; J gene: TRBJ1-2; V gene: TRBV25-1; clone size: few; CDR3 DNA: TGTGCCAGCAGTGAAAGGGGCAGGGTGGGCTATGGCTACACCTTC; CDR3 protein: CASSERGRVGYGYTF
D gene: TRBD1; CDR3 length: 13; J gene: TRBJ1-2; V gene: TRBV2; clone size: .; CDR3 DNA: TGTGCCAGCAGCGGCCAGGGGGCTAATGGCTACACCTTC; CDR3 protein: CASSGQGANGYTF
D gene: TRBD1; CDR3 length: 16; J gene: TRBJ1-4; V gene: TRBV25-1; clone size: few; CDR3 DNA: TGTGCCAGCGGCCCCCGAGCGACAGGGGGAAATGAAAAACTGTTTTTT; CDR3 protein: CASGPRATGGNEKLFF
D gene: .; CDR3 length: 13; J gene: TRBJ2-5; V gene: TRBV28; clone size: .; CDR3 DNA: TGTGCCAGCAGTTTAGGAATGAGGGAGACCCAGTACTTC; CDR3 protein: CASSLGMRETQYF
D gene: .; CDR3 length: 14; J gene: TRBJ2-5; V gene: TRBV7-2; clone size: few; CDR3 DNA: TGTGCCAGCAGCTTAGGGGTTCAGGGTGTGACCCAGTACTTC; CDR3 protein: CASSLGVQGVTQYF
D gene: .; CDR3 length: 12; J gene: TRBJ2-3; V gene: TRBV6-5; clone size: few; CDR3 DNA: TGTGCCAGCACTTCCAGCGGGGATACGCAGTATTTT; CDR3 protein: CASTSSGDTQYF
D gene: TRBD1; CDR3 length: 15; J gene: TRBJ1-1; V gene: TRBV18; clone size: .; CDR3 DNA: TGTGCCAGCTCACCGGTTGGACAGGCGGGGACTGAAGCTTTCTTT; CDR3 protein: CASSPVGQAGTEAFF
D gene: .; CDR3 length: 16; J gene: TRBJ2-3; V gene: TRBV6-4; clone size: .; CDR3 DNA: TGTGCCAGCAGTGAGATGTGGACTCCTGGCACAGATACGCAGTATTTT; CDR3 protein: CASSEMWTPGTDTQYF